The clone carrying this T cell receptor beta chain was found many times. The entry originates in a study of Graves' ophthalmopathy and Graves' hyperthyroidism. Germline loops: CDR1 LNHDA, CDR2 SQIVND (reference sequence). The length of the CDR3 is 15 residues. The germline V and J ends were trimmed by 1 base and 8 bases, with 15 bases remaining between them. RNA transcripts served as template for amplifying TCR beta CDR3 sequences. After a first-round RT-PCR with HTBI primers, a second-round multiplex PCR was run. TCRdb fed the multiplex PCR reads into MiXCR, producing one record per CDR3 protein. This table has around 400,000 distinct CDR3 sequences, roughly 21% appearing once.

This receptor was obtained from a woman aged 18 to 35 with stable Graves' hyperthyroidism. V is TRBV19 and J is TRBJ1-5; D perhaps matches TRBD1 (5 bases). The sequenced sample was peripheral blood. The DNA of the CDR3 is TGTGCCAGTAGTATAGTCGGCAGGGTTGCGGAGCCCCAGCATTTT. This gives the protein CASSIVGRVAEPQHF.